This T cell receptor (beta chain) was profiled in a study of CD8 T cells in Susac syndrome. About this clonotype: What it binds is not known.

The CDR3 is 11 amino acids. Trimming stripped 1 base from V and 8 bases from J, with 8 bases between. Germline V gene data show CDR1 as DFQATT and CDR2 as SNEGSKA (reference sequence). A quantity of about 0.5 to 1 ug RNA underwent reverse transcription using random hexamers. The immunoSEQ assay covered 54 Vbeta and 13 Jbeta segments for CDR3. TCRdb reprocessed the immunoSEQ multiplex PCR reads via MiXCR and lists one record per CDR3 protein. The table records over 95,000 distinct CDR3 sequences, 92% of them present only once. Findings of the study overall: Regarding the TCR sequencing and HLA analysis, the study admitted that a relatively small number of individuals were involved.

The CD8+ and CD4+ T cells were isolated magnetically using a negative isolation approach, whereas the TEMRA cells were enriched by FACS. The chain recombines TRBV20-1 with TRBJ1-1, with a tentative D call TRBD1 (5 bases). Sequencing was performed on CD4+ T cells from PBMCs. The sequence was obtained from a human donor in good health. The CDR3 region is CSARAGPEAFF. The CDR3, as DNA: TGCAGTGCTAGAGCGGGACCCGAAGCTTTCTTT.